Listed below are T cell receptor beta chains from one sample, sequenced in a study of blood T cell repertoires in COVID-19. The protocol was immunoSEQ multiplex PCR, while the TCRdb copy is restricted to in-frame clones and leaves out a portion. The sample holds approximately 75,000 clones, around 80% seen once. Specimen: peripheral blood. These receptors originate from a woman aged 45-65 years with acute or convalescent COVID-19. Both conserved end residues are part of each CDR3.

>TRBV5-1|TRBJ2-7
CASSPGQGGYEQYF
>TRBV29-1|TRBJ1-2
CSVGQGSYGYTF
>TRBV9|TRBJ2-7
CASSVAAGTYYEQYF
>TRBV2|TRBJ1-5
CASSDSGVQPQHF
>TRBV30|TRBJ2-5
CAWSRTGFFIQETQYF
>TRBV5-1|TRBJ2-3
CASALGGSGDTQYF
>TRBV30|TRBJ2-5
CAWSVQQETQYF
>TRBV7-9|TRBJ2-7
CASSSGGRVNEQYF
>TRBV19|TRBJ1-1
CASSIWVGGARTEAFF
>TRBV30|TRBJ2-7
CAWNSVQYEQYF
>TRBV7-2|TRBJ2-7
CASSPGGRSYEQYF
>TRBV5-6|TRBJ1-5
CASSLGGGVYSNQPQHF